Following are 24 T cell receptor beta chains from one sample sequenced in a study of blood T cell repertoires in COVID-19. Data came from immunoSEQ multiplex PCR; TCRdb stores just in-frame clones and leaves some out. Of 120,000 or so clones in the sample, roughly 90% are singletons; the top ten hold more than 3%. The sample was peripheral blood. Receptors originate from a man aged 45-65 years with active COVID-19.

The rearrangement uses TRBV5-8 and TRBJ2-1, with TRBD2 matching over 15 bases. Germline V gene sequence: CDR1 SGHTS, CDR2 YDEGEE. The CDR3 sequence is 18 residues long. V shed 4 bases, J shed 6 bases, and the junction held 11 bases outside the gene matches. CDR3 loop: CASSGPGTSGGTGNEQFF. The CDR3 coding sequence is TGTGCCAGCAGCGGGCCCGGGACTAGCGGGGGGACTGGCAATGAGCAGTTCTTC. Full variable domain (outside the CDR3, taken from reference TRBV5-8 and TRBJ2-1): EAGVTQSPTHLIKTRGQQATLRCSPISGHTSVYWYQQALGLGLQFLLWYDEGEERNRGNFPPRFSGRQFPNYSSELNVNALELEDSALYLCASSGPGTSGGTGNEQFFGPGTRLTVL.

The chain employs TRBV10-1 and TRBJ1-2, with TRBD1 as a possible D gene (5 bases). The CDR3 is made up of 14 amino acids. Germline V lookup: CDR1 WNHNN, CDR2 SYGVQD (reference sequence). V shed 3 bases and J shed 3 bases, with 11 bases lying between them. The chain's CDR3 is CASSDRGRDYGYTF. The CDR3 nucleotides read TGCGCCAGCAGTGATCGGGGGAGGGACTATGGCTACACCTTC.

The V gene is TRBV6-2 or TRBV6-3, the J gene TRBJ2-1, with 10 bases fitting TRBD2. This CDR3 contains 17 residues. Germline V gene sequence: CDR1 MNHEY, CDR2 SVGEGT. J lost 5 bases, V lost 2 bases, and 9 bases had no gene match. CDR3 in amino acids: CASSYPPGLASHNEQFF. The DNA of the CDR3 is TGTGCCAGCAGTTACCCTCCGGGACTAGCGAGCCACAATGAGCAGTTCTTC.

The genes are TRBV7-9 and TRBJ1-4; 9 bases align to TRBD1. The CDR3 contains 15 residues. The J segment lost 5 bases and the V segment lost 2 bases, leaving 3 bases of the junction unmatched. Germline V CDR1 and CDR2: SEHNR, FQNEAQ (reference sequence). For the CDR3, the DNA is TGTGCCAGCAGCTTATTGGGGACAGGGAATGAAAAACTGTTTTTT. Translated: CASSLLGTGNEKLFF.

The chain combines TRBV9 with TRBJ2-1; 14 bases match TRBD2. This CDR3 comprises 19 residues. Germline V gene sequence: CDR1 SGDLS, CDR2 YYNGEE. Trimming took 4 bases from V and 2 from J; bases not matched to a gene: 11. CDR3 coding DNA: TGTGCCAGCAGCCCACAAGGGACTAGCGGGAGTTCGCCCTACAATGAGCAGTTCTTC. It specifies CASSPQGTSGSSPYNEQFF. Full variable domain (outside the CDR3, taken from reference TRBV9 and TRBJ2-1): DSGVTQTPKHLITATGQRVTLRCSPRSGDLSVYWYQQSLDQGLQFLIQYYNGEERAKGNILERFSAQQFPDLHSELNLSSLELGDSALYFCASSPQGTSGSSPYNEQFFGPGTRLTVL.

The chain employs TRBV3-1 (or the pseudogene TRBV3-2) and TRBJ2-5; no definite D call. The V and J ends lost 4 bases and 4 bases respectively, with 10 bases between them. The germline gives CDR1 LGHDT, CDR2 YNNKEL (reference sequence). The CDR3 has 13 residues. The CDR3 loop is CASSRGAGETQYF. CDR3 bases: TGTGCCAGCAGCCGTGGAGCCGGAGAGACCCAGTACTTC.

This rearrangement joins TRBV5-4 to TRBJ2-7, with D possibly matching TRBD1 (6 bases). The CDR3 consists of 13 residues. CDR1 and CDR2 (germline): SGHNT, YYREEE (reference sequence). With 2 bases removed from V and 6 bases from J, the gap between germline ends came to 12 bases. The CDR3 DNA reads as TGTGCCAGCAGCTTCGAGACAGGTGCCGAGCAGTACGTC. It translates to CASSFETGAEQYV.

The chain carries TRBV5-1 and TRBJ1-4; D gene unclear. Germline V gives CDR1 SGHRS, CDR2 YFSETQ. This CDR3 has 12 amino acids. V lost 5 bases and J lost 4, with 6 bases in between. CDR3 residues: CASRESNEKLFF. CDR3 coding DNA: TGCGCCAGCAGGGAGAGTAATGAAAAACTGTTTTTT.

The chain links TRBV2 to TRBJ1-4; D unclear. With 5 bases removed from V and 0 bases from J, the gap between germline ends came to 7 bases. The CDR3 contains 14 residues. CDR1 and CDR2 from the germline V gene are SNHLY and FYNNEI. Here the CDR3 reads CASSPRTTNEKLFF. In nucleotides, the CDR3 is TGTGCCAGCAGTCCGAGAACAACTAATGAAAAACTGTTTTTT.

CDR3 loop: CASSLGKGGKGGNTIYF. The CDR3 nucleotides read TGTGCCAGCAGCTTAGGGAAGGGAGGGAAGGGTGGAAACACCATATATTTT. The chain combines TRBV7-2 with TRBJ1-3, with D hard to call. The V end was cut by 1 base, the J end by 3 bases, with 16 bases between. Germline loops: CDR1 SGHTA, CDR2 FQGNSA. The CDR3 runs to 17 residues. Supplemented by reference TRBV7-2 and TRBJ1-3, the full variable domain reads GAGVSQSPSNKVTEKGKDVELRCDPISGHTALYWYRQSLGQGLEFLIYFQGNSAPDKSGLPSDRFSAERTGGSVSTLTIQRTQQEDSAVYLCASSLGKGGKGGNTIYFGEGSWLTVV.

V and J are TRBV19 and TRBJ1-4; the D gene is possibly TRBD1 (6 bases). The length of the CDR3 is 15 residues. V lost 7 bases to trimming and J lost 7 bases, with 19 bases between them. Germline V gene data show CDR1 as LNHDA and CDR2 as SQIVND (reference sequence). The CDR3 protein is CASTLTGTTGEKLFF. DNA for the CDR3: TGTGCCAGTACTTTAACCGGGACAACGGGTGAAAAACTGTTTTTT.

The chain carries TRBV7-9 and TRBJ2-4; 9 bases are a match to TRBD2. The CDR3 has 16 amino acids. V lost 4 bases to trimming and J lost 3 bases; unmatched junction nucleotides: 7. Looked up from germline, CDR1 is SEHNR and CDR2 is FQNEAQ (reference sequence). CDR3 loop: CASSSLSGSGKNIQYF. As DNA, the CDR3 is TGTGCCAGCAGCTCTCTTAGCGGGAGTGGCAAAAACATTCAGTACTTC.

The V gene is TRBV7-9, the J gene TRBJ1-1; D gene unclear. Germline V gene lookup returns CDR1 SEHNR and CDR2 FQNEAQ (reference sequence). The CDR3 has 14 amino acids. Trimming removed 1 base at V and 1 base at J, with 7 bases between. As DNA, the CDR3 is TGTGCCAGCAGCTTAGGGAGGTCGAACACTGAAGCTTTCTTT. Its protein is CASSLGRSNTEAFF. The full variable domain, in which reference TRBV7-9 and TRBJ1-1 provide the parts outside the CDR3, is DTGVSQNPRHKITKRGQNVTFRCDPISEHNRLYWYRQTLGQGPEFLTYFQNEAQLEKSRLLSDRFSAERPKGSFSTLEIQRTEQGDSAMYLCASSLGRSNTEAFFGQGTRLTVV.

This chain connects TRBV12-5 to TRBJ2-7, with 7 positions matching TRBD2. V lost 5 bases and J lost 0; bases outside the gene matches: 4. The CDR3 runs 14 residues. Germline CDR1 and CDR2: LGHNT and FRNRAP. The CDR3 is CASGTSASSYEQYV. The CDR3 bases are TGTGCTAGTGGTACTAGCGCAAGCTCCTACGAGCAGTACGTC.

The genes are TRBV6-5 and TRBJ1-1; the D is unclear. This CDR3 has 14 amino acids. The V end lost 6 bases, the J end lost 5 bases, and 16 bases lay between the germline ends. The germline CDR1 and CDR2 sequences are MNHEY and SVGAGI. For the CDR3, the DNA is TGTGCCAGCAGCCCAGGAGGGTTCGAAACTGAAGCTTTCTTT. This codes for CASSPGGFETEAFF.

The genes are TRBV19 and TRBJ1-4; 12 positions agree with TRBD1. J gave up 5 bases and V 5 bases, and 6 bases lay outside the gene matches. The CDR3 has 16 amino acids. Germline-derived CDR1 and CDR2 are LNHDA and SQIVND (reference sequence). The CDR3 DNA follows: TGTGCCAGTAGTCCCCGGGGGACAGGGGGCAATGAAAAACTGTTTTTT. It is translated as CASSPRGTGGNEKLFF.

J is TRBJ2-5 and V is TRBV7-2, with no clear D. Trimming shortened V by 4 bases and J by 6 bases, and 12 bases separated the two germline ends. CDR3 length: 13 residues. Germline V CDR1 and CDR2: SGHTA, FQGNSA. CDR3 in DNA: TGTGCCAGCAGCTCGAGTCGGTCAAAGACCCAGTACTTC. This translates into CASSSSRSKTQYF.

This clone occurred once. The chain carries TRBV7-2 and TRBJ2-2; 11 nucleotides line up with TRBD2. This CDR3 has 15 residues. Per germline, CDR1 SGHTA and CDR2 FQGNSA. V gave up 8 bases and J gave up 4 bases; unmatched junction bases: 6. Written as DNA, the CDR3 is TGTGCCAGCTTATTAGCGGGGGGGAGCACCGGGGAGCTGTTTTTT. Translating gives CASLLAGGSTGELFF.

CDR3 in amino acids: CAISERGDTEAFF. For the CDR3, the DNA is TGTGCCATCAGTGAACGGGGGGACACTGAAGCTTTCTTT. This chain connects TRBV10-3 to TRBJ1-1, with a weak D call TRBD1 (5 bases). V gave up 3 bases and J gave up 3 bases, with 8 bases separating them. Germline CDR1 reads ENHRY; CDR2 reads SYGVKD. This CDR3 has 13 amino acids.

The chain carries TRBV6-2 or TRBV6-3 and TRBJ1-2; 10 nucleotides match TRBD1. The germline V gene has CDR1 MNHEY and CDR2 SVGEGT. Trimming at V came to 2 bases and at J to 7 bases, leaving 7 bases not matched to a gene. CDR3 length: 15 residues. CDR3 region: CASSYAGQGVGGYTF. Written as DNA, the CDR3 is TGTGCCAGCAGTTACGCCGGACAGGGGGTAGGTGGCTACACCTTC.

The chain joins TRBV11-3 to TRBJ2-5; no firm D call. The CDR3 runs 13 residues. Trimming stripped 2 bases from V and 4 bases from J, with 8 bases between. The germline V gene encodes CDR1 SGHNT and CDR2 YENEEA. CDR3 protein: CASSLPLTETQYF. The CDR3 nucleotides read TGTGCCAGCAGCTTACCGCTAACAGAGACCCAGTACTTC.

This clone was picked up a small number of times. The V gene is TRBV6-2 or TRBV6-3, the J gene TRBJ2-3; 10 nucleotides agree with TRBD1. The J segment lost 4 bases and the V segment lost 1 base, leaving 5 bases of the junction unmatched. Germline V CDR1 and CDR2: MNHEY, SVGEGT. This CDR3 is built from 16 residues. Here the CDR3 DNA reads TGTGCCAGCAGTTACTTCCGGGACAGGGGATCAGATACGCAGTATTTT. Translated: CASSYFRDRGSDTQYF.

This clone was seen once. The chain has TRBV7-2 and TRBJ2-1; 7 positions match TRBD2. V was clipped by 0 bases and J by 7 bases; unmatched bases: 6. This CDR3 region has 15 residues. Germline loops: CDR1 SGHTA, CDR2 FQGNSA. CDR3 nucleotides: TGTGCCAGCAGCTTAGCGGGAGGGTCATGGAATGAGCAGTTCTTC. It yields the protein CASSLAGGSWNEQFF.

The chain employs TRBV27 and TRBJ2-6; no definite D call. Germline CDR1 is MNHEY and CDR2 is SMNVEV (reference sequence). Trimming cost V 0 bases and J 4 bases, with 13 bases left between them. This CDR3 is built from 17 residues. The CDR3 reads CASSLSKPVAGANVLTF. In DNA form, the CDR3 reads TGTGCCAGCAGTTTATCGAAGCCCGTAGCAGGGGCCAACGTCCTGACTTTC. Full variable domain (outside the CDR3, taken from reference TRBV27 and TRBJ2-6): EAQVTQNPRYLITVTGKKLTVTCSQNMNHEYMSWYRQDPGLGLRQIYYSMNVEVTDKGDVPEGYKVSRKEKRNFPLILESPSPNQTSLYFCASSLSKPVAGANVLTFGAGSRLTVL.